Below are 10 T cell receptor beta chains sequenced from a single sample in a study of cytomegalovirus exposure and HLA in healthy donors. It was with 60 Vbeta and 13 Jbeta primers that the PCR ran. Profiling relied on immunoSEQ multiplex PCR, and the TCRdb table lists in-frame clones only, not all of them. This table holds 180,000 or so clones, approximately 83% found once. Material for sequencing was PBMCs. Source of these receptors: a man aged 18 to 35 in good health and CMV-seropositive.

The genes are TRBV6-1 and TRBJ1-4, with D perhaps TRBD1 (5 bases). Trimming took off 4 bases at V and 3 bases at J, with 15 bases between the two ends. The CDR3 has 16 residues. The germline gives CDR1 MNHNS, CDR2 SASEGT. The CDR3 is CASSAGLGFANEKLFF. The CDR3 nucleotides read TGTGCCAGCAGTGCAGGGTTGGGCTTCGCTAATGAAAAACTGTTTTTT.

This chain links TRBV19 with TRBJ1-5; TRBD1 aligns across 8 bases. After removal of 0 bases from V and 6 bases from J, the junction contained 13 bases not matched to a gene. CDR3 length: 18 amino acids. Germline V gene lookup returns CDR1 LNHDA and CDR2 SQIVND (reference sequence). The CDR3: CASSIEGQGAQGSQPQHF. The CDR3 DNA is TGTGCCAGTAGTATAGAAGGGCAGGGGGCCCAGGGCAGTCAGCCCCAGCATTTT. Complete variable domain (other parts from reference TRBV19 and TRBJ1-5): DGGITQSPKYLFRKEGQNVTLSCEQNLNHDAMYWYRQDPGQGLRLIYYSQIVNDFQKGDIAEGYSVSREKKESFPLTVTSAQKNPTAFYLCASSIEGQGAQGSQPQHFGDGTRLSIL.

This chain uses TRBV11-2 with TRBJ2-1, with D unclear. This CDR3 is built from 12 residues. V was trimmed by 1 base and J by 9 bases, leaving 7 bases between them. Germline CDR1 reads SGHAT; CDR2 reads FQNNGV. CDR3 bases: TGTGCCAGCAGCTTAGGTGCTAGTGAGCAGTTCTTC. As protein: CASSLGASEQFF.

The chain is built from TRBV29-1 and TRBJ2-5; a weak D match, TRBD1 (6 bases). The CDR3 length is 11 residues. Trimming took 0 bases from V and 13 from J, leaving 12 bases between them. Germline assignment: CDR1 SQVTM and CDR2 ANQGSEA. CDR3 sequence reads: CSVEDLARGYF. The DNA for the CDR3 is TGCAGCGTTGAAGATCTGGCCAGGGGGTACTTC.

This clone was found a few times. The chain couples TRBV5-6 to TRBJ2-7, with TRBD1 identical over 9 bases. This CDR3 spans 16 amino acids. Per the germline V gene, CDR1 is SGHDT and CDR2 is YYEEEE. V was pared by 4 bases and J by 5 bases, with 13 bases of the junction left unmatched. CDR3 coding DNA: TGTGCCAGCAGCAAAACGGGACAGGGTGATAGGCACGAGCAGTACTTC. Translated: CASSKTGQGDRHEQYF.

The CDR3 coding sequence is TGCGCCAGCAGCCAAGATCTGGCCAGGGTCGTTGCAACTAATGAAAAACTGTTTTTT. It specifies CASSQDLARVVATNEKLFF. The J gene is TRBJ1-4, the V gene TRBV4-3, with D possibly matching TRBD1 (5 bases). The CDR3 spans 19 residues. The V end was cut by 0 bases, the J end by 0 bases, with 17 bases between. The germline V gene encodes CDR1 LGHNA and CDR2 YSLEER.

The gene calls are TRBV6-5 and TRBJ2-1; D is possibly TRBD2 (5 bases). Germline loops: CDR1 MNHEY, CDR2 SVGAGI. This CDR3 spans 13 amino acids. V was shortened by 6 bases and J by 5 bases, with 11 bases between the two germline ends. CDR3: CASSRTVDNEQFF. In DNA form, the CDR3 reads TGTGCCAGCAGCCGGACTGTCGACAATGAGCAGTTCTTC.

The CDR3 protein is CASSLATGLAHEQYF. CDR3 DNA sequence: TGTGCCAGCAGCTTAGCGACAGGATTAGCCCACGAGCAGTACTTC. The rearrangement uses TRBV7-9 and TRBJ2-7, with D tentatively TRBD1 (6 bases). Germline values: CDR1 SEHNR, CDR2 FQNEAQ (reference sequence). CDR3 length: 15 amino acids. The V end was cut by 0 bases, the J end by 5 bases, with 14 bases between.

The gene calls are TRBV12-5 and TRBJ1-1; D not resolved. Between the trimmed V and J ends, which lost 0 bases and 1 base, there was a span of 9 bases. CDR1 is LGHNT, CDR2 FRNRAP, per germline. The CDR3 is 15 residues long. The CDR3 coding sequence is TGTGCTAGTGGTTTGGTACTTGGAGCGAACACTGAAGCTTTCTTT. This translates into CASGLVLGANTEAFF. Variable domain in full (rest from reference TRBV12-5 and TRBJ1-1): DARVTQTPRHKVTEMGQEVTMRCQPILGHNTVFWYRQTMMQGLELLAYFRNRAPLDDSGMPKDRFSAEMPDATLATLKIQPSEPRDSAVYFCASGLVLGANTEAFFGQGTRLTVV.

The J gene is TRBJ1-1, the V gene TRBV27; tentatively, D is TRBD1 (5 bases). This CDR3 region has 13 residues. Germline CDR1 is MNHEY and CDR2 is SMNVEV (reference sequence). The germline V and J ends were trimmed by 0 bases and 9 bases, with 11 bases remaining between them. CDR3 in DNA: TGTGCCAGCAGTTTATCCCCGGGACTCCAAGCTTTCTTT. This encodes CASSLSPGLQAFF.